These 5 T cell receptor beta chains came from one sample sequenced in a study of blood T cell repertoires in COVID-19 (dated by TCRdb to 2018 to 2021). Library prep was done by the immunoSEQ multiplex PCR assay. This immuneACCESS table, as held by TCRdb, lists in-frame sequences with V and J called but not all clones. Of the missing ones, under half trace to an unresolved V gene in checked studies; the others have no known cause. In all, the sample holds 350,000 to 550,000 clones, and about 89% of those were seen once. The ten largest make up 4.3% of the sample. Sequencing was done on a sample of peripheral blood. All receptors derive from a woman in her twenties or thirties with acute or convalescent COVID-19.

CDR3 loop: CATSRDQGYGANVLTF. The CDR3 coding sequence is TGTGCCACCAGCAGAGATCAGGGTTACGGGGCCAACGTCCTGACTTTC. The chain is built from TRBV15 and TRBJ2-6; tentative D call: TRBD1 (5 bases). This CDR3 spans 16 amino acids. CDR1 is LNHNV, CDR2 YYDKDF, per germline (reference sequence). The V end lost 0 bases, the J end lost 4 bases, and 10 bases lay between the germline ends.

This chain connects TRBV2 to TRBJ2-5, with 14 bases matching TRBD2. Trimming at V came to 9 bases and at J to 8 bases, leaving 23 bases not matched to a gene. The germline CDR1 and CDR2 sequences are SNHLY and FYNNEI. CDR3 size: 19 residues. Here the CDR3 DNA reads TGTGCCAGTTCGACAGGACTAGCGGGGGGCCACGGCCGGGGAGACACCCAGTACTTC. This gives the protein CASSTGLAGGHGRGDTQYF. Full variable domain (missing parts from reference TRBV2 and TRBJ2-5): EPEVTQTPSHQVTQMGQEVILRCVPISNHLYFYWYRQILGQKVEFLVSFYNNEISEKSEIFDDQFSVERPDGSNFTLKIRSTKLEDSAMYFCASSTGLAGGHGRGDTQYFGPGTRLLVL.

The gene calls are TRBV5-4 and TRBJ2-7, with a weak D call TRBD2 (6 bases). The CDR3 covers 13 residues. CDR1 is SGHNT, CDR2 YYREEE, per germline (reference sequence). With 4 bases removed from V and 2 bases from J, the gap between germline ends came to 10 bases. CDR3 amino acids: CASSPSGAYEQYF. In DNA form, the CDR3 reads TGTGCCAGCAGCCCCTCGGGGGCCTACGAGCAGTACTTC.

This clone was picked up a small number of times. The CDR3 loop reads CSVLGVAYNEQFF. As DNA, the CDR3 is TGCAGCGTTTTAGGGGTCGCCTACAATGAGCAGTTCTTC. This chain joins TRBV29-1 and TRBJ2-1; possibly TRBD1 for D (5 bases). V shed 5 bases and J shed 2 bases, with 10 bases lying between them. The CDR3 totals 13 residues. The V gene's germline CDR1 is SQVTM and CDR2 ANQGSEA.

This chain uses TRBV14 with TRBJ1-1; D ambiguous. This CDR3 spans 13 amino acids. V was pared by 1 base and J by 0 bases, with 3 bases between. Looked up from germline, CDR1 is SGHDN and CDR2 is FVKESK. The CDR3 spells CASSQVMNTEAFF. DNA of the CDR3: TGTGCCAGCAGCCAAGTCATGAACACTGAAGCTTTCTTT.